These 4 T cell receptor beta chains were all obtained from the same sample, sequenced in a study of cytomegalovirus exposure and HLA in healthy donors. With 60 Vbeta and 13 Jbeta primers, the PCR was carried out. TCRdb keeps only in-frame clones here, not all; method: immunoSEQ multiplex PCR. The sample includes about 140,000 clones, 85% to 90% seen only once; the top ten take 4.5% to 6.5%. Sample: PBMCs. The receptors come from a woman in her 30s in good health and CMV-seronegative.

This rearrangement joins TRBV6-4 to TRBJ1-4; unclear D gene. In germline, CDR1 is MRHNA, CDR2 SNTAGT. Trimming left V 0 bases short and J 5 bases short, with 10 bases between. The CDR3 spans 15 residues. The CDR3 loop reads CASSDSSPVNEKLFF. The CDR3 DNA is TGTGCCAGCAGTGACTCGAGCCCGGTAAATGAAAAACTGTTTTTT.

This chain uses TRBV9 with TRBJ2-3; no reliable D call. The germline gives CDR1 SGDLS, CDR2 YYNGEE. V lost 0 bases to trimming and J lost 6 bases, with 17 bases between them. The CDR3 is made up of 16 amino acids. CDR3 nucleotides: TGTGCCAGCAGCGTAGGACGAGGAGCCGCCGGGGATACGCAGTATTTT. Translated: CASSVGRGAAGDTQYF.

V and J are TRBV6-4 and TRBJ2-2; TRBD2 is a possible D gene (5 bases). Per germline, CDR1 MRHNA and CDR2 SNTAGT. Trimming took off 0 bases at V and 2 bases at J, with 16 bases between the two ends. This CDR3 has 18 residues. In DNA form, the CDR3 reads TGTGCCAGCAGTGACTCTCCCCCGCGGGTCTTAAACACCGGGGAGCTGTTTTTT. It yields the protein CASSDSPPRVLNTGELFF.

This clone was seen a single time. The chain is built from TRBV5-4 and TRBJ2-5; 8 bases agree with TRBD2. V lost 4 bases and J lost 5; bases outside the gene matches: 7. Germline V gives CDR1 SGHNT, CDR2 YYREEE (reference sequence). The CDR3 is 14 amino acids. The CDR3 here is CASSSGTSRETQYF. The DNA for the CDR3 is TGTGCCAGCAGCAGCGGGACTAGTAGGGAGACCCAGTACTTC.